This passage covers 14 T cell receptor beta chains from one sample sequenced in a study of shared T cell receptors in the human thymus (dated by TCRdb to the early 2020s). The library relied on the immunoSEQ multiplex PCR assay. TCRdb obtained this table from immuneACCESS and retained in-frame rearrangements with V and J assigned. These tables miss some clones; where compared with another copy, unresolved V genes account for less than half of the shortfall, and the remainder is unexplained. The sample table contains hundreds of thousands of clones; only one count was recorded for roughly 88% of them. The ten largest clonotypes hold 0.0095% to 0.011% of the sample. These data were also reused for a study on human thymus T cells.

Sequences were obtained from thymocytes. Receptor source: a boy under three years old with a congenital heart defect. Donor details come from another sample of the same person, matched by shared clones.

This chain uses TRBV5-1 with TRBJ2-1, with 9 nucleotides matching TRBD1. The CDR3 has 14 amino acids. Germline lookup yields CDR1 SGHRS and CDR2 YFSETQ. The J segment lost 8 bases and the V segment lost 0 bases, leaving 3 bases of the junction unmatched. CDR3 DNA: TGCGCCAGCAGCTTGGGGACAGGGGCATATGAGCAGTTCTTC. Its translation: CASSLGTGAYEQFF.

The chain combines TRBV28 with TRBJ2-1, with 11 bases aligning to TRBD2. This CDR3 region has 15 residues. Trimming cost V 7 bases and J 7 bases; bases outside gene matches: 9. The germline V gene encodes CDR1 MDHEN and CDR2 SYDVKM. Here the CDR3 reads CASTNRTSGLNEQFF. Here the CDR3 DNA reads TGTGCCAGCACTAATAGGACTAGCGGGCTTAATGAGCAGTTCTTC. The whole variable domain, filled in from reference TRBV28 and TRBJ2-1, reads DVKVTQSSRYLVKRTGEKVFLECVQDMDHENMFWYRQDPGLGLRLIYFSYDVKMKEKGDIPEGYSVSREKKERFSLILESASTNQTSMYLCASTNRTSGLNEQFFGPGTRLTVL.

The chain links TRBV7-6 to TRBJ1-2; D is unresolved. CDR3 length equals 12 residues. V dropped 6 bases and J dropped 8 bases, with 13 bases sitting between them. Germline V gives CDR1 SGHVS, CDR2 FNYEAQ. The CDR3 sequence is CASRPRGSGYTF. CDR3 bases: TGTGCCAGCAGACCCAGAGGATCGGGCTACACCTTC.

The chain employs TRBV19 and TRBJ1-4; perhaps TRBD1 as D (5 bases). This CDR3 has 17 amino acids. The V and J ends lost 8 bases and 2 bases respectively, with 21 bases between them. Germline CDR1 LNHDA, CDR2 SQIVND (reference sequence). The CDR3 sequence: CASWAPDQGGTNEKLFF. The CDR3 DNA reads TGTGCCAGTTGGGCCCCCGACCAGGGTGGCACTAATGAAAAACTGTTTTTT.

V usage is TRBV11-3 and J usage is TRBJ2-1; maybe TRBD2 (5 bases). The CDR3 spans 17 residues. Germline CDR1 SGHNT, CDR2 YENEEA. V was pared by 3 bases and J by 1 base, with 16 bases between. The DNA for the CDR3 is TGTGCCAGCAGCTTGGCGGGCCCCTCCCCTTCCTACAATGAGCAGTTCTTC. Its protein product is CASSLAGPSPSYNEQFF.

The CDR3 nucleotides are TGTGCCAGCTCACCATCAAGAGGGAACCCGGAGACCCAGTACTTC. Amino acid sequence: CASSPSRGNPETQYF. This chain joins TRBV18 and TRBJ2-5; perhaps TRBD2 as D (5 bases). The CDR3 is 15 residues long. The germline V and J ends were trimmed by 2 bases and 5 bases, with 15 bases remaining between them. Germline CDR1 is KGHSH and CDR2 is LQKENI.

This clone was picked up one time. CDR3 DNA sequence: TGTGCCAGCAGCGTAGCCGGACAGGCTAACTATGGCTACACCTTC. Its translation is CASSVAGQANYGYTF. The rearrangement links TRBV9 to TRBJ1-2; 7 bases fit TRBD1. CDR1 is SGDLS and CDR2 is YYNGEE in the germline V gene. This CDR3 contains 15 residues. The junction had 2 bases not matched to a gene; V was cut back by 0 bases and J by 0 bases.

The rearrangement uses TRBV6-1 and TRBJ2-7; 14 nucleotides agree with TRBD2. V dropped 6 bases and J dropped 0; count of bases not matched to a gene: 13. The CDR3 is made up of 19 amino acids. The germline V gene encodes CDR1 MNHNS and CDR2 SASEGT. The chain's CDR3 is CASRETGTSGSPSSYEQYF. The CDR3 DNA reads TGTGCCAGCAGAGAAACCGGGACTAGCGGGAGTCCCAGCTCCTACGAGCAGTACTTC.

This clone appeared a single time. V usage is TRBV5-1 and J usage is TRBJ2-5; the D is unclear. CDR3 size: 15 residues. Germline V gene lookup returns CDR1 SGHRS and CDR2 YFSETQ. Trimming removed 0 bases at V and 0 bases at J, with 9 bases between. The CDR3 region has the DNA TGCGCCAGCAGCTTGGGACTGAGGTACCAAGAGACCCAGTACTTC. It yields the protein CASSLGLRYQETQYF.

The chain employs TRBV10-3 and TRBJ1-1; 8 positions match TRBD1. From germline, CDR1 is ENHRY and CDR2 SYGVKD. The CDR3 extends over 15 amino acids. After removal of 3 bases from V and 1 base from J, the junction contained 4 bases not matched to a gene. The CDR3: CAISETGTGNTEAFF. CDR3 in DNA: TGTGCCATCAGTGAAACCGGGACAGGGAACACTGAAGCTTTCTTT.

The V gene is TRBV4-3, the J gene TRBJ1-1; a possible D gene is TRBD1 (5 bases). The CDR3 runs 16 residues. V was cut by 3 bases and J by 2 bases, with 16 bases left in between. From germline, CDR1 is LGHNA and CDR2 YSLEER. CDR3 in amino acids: CASSQDTSGRNTEAFF. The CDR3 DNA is TGCGCCAGCAGCCAGGACACCTCCGGGAGAAACACTGAAGCTTTCTTT.

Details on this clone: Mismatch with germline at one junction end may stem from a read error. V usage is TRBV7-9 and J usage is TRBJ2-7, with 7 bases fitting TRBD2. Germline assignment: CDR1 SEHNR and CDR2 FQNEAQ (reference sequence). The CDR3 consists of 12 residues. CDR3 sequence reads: CASSLWGGPISF. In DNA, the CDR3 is TGTGCCAGCAGCTTATGGGGGGGACCTATCTCCTTC.

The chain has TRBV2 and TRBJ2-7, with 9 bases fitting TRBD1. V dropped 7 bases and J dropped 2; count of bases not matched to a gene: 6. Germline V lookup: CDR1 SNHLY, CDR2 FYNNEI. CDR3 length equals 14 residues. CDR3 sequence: CASTSGTGTYEQYF. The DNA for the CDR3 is TGTGCCAGCACCTCCGGGACAGGGACCTACGAGCAGTACTTC.

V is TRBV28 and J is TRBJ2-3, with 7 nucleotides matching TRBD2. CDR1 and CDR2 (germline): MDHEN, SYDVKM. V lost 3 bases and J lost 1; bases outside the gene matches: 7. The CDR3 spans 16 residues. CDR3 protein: CASSLGFAGGTDTQYF. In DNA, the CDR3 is TGTGCCAGCAGTTTGGGTTTTGCGGGGGGCACAGATACGCAGTATTTT.